One and the same sample provided the 14 T cell receptor beta chains below, sequenced in a study of T cells after yellow fever vaccination. TCRdb reanalysed the 5' RACE reads using MiXCR and keeps one entry per CDR3 protein. Here the sample spans 25,000 to 30,000 distinct CDR3 sequences, about 4.7% being singletons. The sample in question was CD8+ T cells sorted from PBMCs, obtained 10 days after the yellow fever booster vaccination. The receptor set was obtained from a man aged 25 to 40 who received the YFV17D yellow fever vaccine.

This clonotype was observed at least ten times. The CDR3 sequence is CSAPTSSLDEQYF. CDR3 DNA: TGCAGTGCGCCGACTAGTTCACTCGACGAGCAGTACTTC. The chain uses TRBV20-1 and TRBJ2-7, with D tentatively TRBD2 (6 bases). V gave up 6 bases and J gave up 5 bases, with 17 bases separating them. Germline loops: CDR1 DFQATT, CDR2 SNEGSKA (reference sequence). CDR3 length: 13 residues.

The table lists this clonotype with many counts. The V gene is TRBV11-2, the J gene TRBJ2-7; the match to TRBD2 covers 7 bases. CDR1 SGHAT and CDR2 FQNNGV come from the germline V gene. This CDR3 is 13 amino acids long. V dropped 8 bases and J dropped 4; count of bases not matched to a gene: 8. The CDR3 DNA sequence: TGTGCCAGCGCCCAGGGCGGGGGATACGAGCAGTACTTC. Amino acids: CASAQGGGYEQYF.

This clonotype appeared many times. The rearrangement joins TRBV9 to TRBJ1-2; unclear D gene. With 4 bases removed from V and 8 bases from J, the gap between germline ends came to 12 bases. Germline V lookup: CDR1 SGDLS, CDR2 YYNGEE. The CDR3 contains 12 residues. The chain's CDR3 is CASSPGLGGYTF. CDR3 coding DNA: TGTGCCAGCAGCCCAGGCCTGGGAGGCTACACCTTC.

This clonotype showed up many times. The rearrangement links TRBV6-1 to TRBJ1-5, with a possible D match to TRBD1 (5 bases). This CDR3 has 16 amino acids. Germline values: CDR1 MNHNS, CDR2 SASEGT. Trimming cost V 9 bases and J 0 bases, with 18 bases left between them. CDR3 region: CASSNTGTNSNQPQHF. The CDR3 nucleotides read TGTGCCAGTTCCAATACCGGGACTAATAGCAATCAGCCCCAGCATTTT.

The sample holds many counts of this clonotype. The chain couples TRBV6-5 to TRBJ2-5; 8 nucleotides line up with TRBD1. This CDR3 has 14 residues. Losses at the gene ends were 8 bases for V and 4 bases for J; bases not matched to a gene: 9. Per the germline V gene, CDR1 is MNHEY and CDR2 is SVGAGI. The CDR3 DNA reads TGTGCCAGCGGGGCAGGGGGCTGGTCAGAGACCCAGTACTTC. Translated: CASGAGGWSETQYF.

This clonotype was observed many times. This chain links TRBV4-3 with TRBJ2-2; D is undetermined. The CDR3 length is 15 residues. Looked up from germline, CDR1 is LGHNA and CDR2 is YSLEER. V was clipped by 3 bases and J by 4 bases, with 12 bases between them. The chain's CDR3 is CASSHLIGSTGELFF. The CDR3 DNA reads TGCGCCAGCAGCCATCTGATAGGGTCCACCGGGGAGCTGTTTTTT.

Ten or more counts support this clonotype. The rearrangement uses TRBV20-1 and TRBJ2-4, with D possibly being TRBD2 (7 bases). Germline V gives CDR1 DFQATT, CDR2 SNEGSKA (reference sequence). The CDR3 sequence is 15 residues long. V was shortened by 5 bases and J by 0 bases, with 14 bases between the two germline ends. The CDR3 DNA sequence: TGCAGTGCTGGGGGGGGGGCACTAGCCAAAAACATTCAGTACTTC. It specifies CSAGGGALAKNIQYF.

This clonotype was counted ten times or more. The V gene is TRBV6-5, the J gene TRBJ2-1, with D maybe TRBD2 (6 bases). Germline loops: CDR1 MNHEY, CDR2 SVGAGI. V was clipped by 0 bases and J by 3 bases, with 12 bases between them. This CDR3 region has 16 residues. CDR3 sequence reads: CASSYSGGTYYNEQFF. Written as DNA, the CDR3 is TGTGCCAGCAGTTACTCGGGCGGGACCTACTACAATGAGCAGTTCTTC.

There are many counts of this clonotype. The CDR3 loop is CASRAGQYSSYEQYF. The CDR3 bases are TGTGCCAGCAGAGCGGGACAGTATAGCTCCTACGAGCAGTACTTC. This chain uses TRBV6-1 with TRBJ2-7; D tentatively fits TRBD1 or TRBD2 (7 bases each). The CDR3 has 15 residues. Trimming shortened V by 6 bases and J by 0 bases, and 15 bases separated the two germline ends. Germline CDR1 MNHNS, CDR2 SASEGT.

The sample holds many counts of this clonotype. The rearrangement uses TRBV13 and TRBJ1-1; D not certain. Germline V gives CDR1 PRHDT, CDR2 FYEKMQ (reference sequence). The CDR3 extends over 15 amino acids. Trimming took 1 base from V and 4 from J, leaving 13 bases between them. The CDR3, as DNA: TGTGCCAGCAGCTTAGATGTTATTCCGACCACTGAAGCTTTCTTT. Protein sequence: CASSLDVIPTTEAFF. The whole variable domain, remainder taken from reference TRBV13 and TRBJ1-1, is AAGVIQSPRHLIKEKRETATLKCYPIPRHDTVYWYQQGPGQDPQFLISFYEKMQSDKGSIPDRFSAQQFSDYHSELNMSSLELGDSALYFCASSLDVIPTTEAFFGQGTRLTVV.

Relative to its sample, this clonotype is medium-sized. V is TRBV7-8 and J is TRBJ1-1; D unclear. The ends were cut back, 4 bases at V and 6 bases at J, with 15 bases in the middle. The CDR3 covers 14 residues. CDR1 and CDR2 from the germline V gene are SGHVS and FQNEAQ. CDR3 coding DNA: TGTGCCAGCAGCTCAGAGCGGGGTGTCCCTGAAGCTTTCTTT. It is translated as CASSSERGVPEAFF.

At least ten counts were recorded for this clonotype. The chain employs TRBV7-6 and TRBJ2-3; D is ambiguous. The CDR3 loop spans 12 amino acids. V lost 0 bases and J 4 bases, leaving 2 bases between the germline ends. CDR1 SGHVS and CDR2 FNYEAQ come from the germline V gene. CDR3 region: CASSLAADTQYF. DNA of the CDR3: TGTGCCAGCAGCTTAGCCGCAGATACGCAGTATTTT.

In its sample, this clonotype was seen many times. The chain uses TRBV7-6 and TRBJ2-7; D is undetermined. The V gene lost 5 bases and the J gene lost 5 bases, with 16 bases spanning the gap. The CDR3 has 14 amino acids. The germline gives CDR1 SGHVS, CDR2 FNYEAQ. In DNA, the CDR3 is TGTGCCAGCAGCGTAAATGACCCCCCGGACGAGCAGTACTTC. It translates to CASSVNDPPDEQYF.

This clonotype was recorded at least ten times. The chain uses TRBV6-1 and TRBJ2-7; D remains ambiguous. This CDR3 contains 15 residues. Trimming removed 5 bases from V and 1 base from J, with 15 bases in between. From germline, CDR1 is MNHNS and CDR2 SASEGT. CDR3 DNA sequence: TGTGCCAGCAGTCCCGACCTTAGCTTTTCCTACGAGCAGTACTTC. It is translated as CASSPDLSFSYEQYF.